This is a list of T cell receptor beta chains from one sample in a study of OX40 agonist ivuxolimab in advanced cancers. Assay used: immunoSEQ multiplex PCR; TCRdb lists only in-frame clones, some missing. The sample has 55,000 to 70,000 clones; 85% are singletons. Sequenced material: CD4+ or CD8+ T cells sorted from blood, taken in a trial of the OX40 agonist ivuxolimab. These receptors all stem from an adult with an advanced solid tumor such as melanoma, head and neck, liver or kidney cancer. The CDR3 runs from the conserved cysteine through the conserved F or W. Each record gives: J gene, V gene, CDR3 protein.

J: TRBJ2-1
V: TRBV6-4
CDR3: CASSDSQETNEQFF

J: TRBJ2-3
V: TRBV5-1
CDR3: CASRRGGGFTDTQYF

J: TRBJ2-6
V: TRBV11-2
CDR3: CASSLGWTGANVLTF

J: TRBJ1-1
V: TRBV5-6
CDR3: CASNLLNTEAFF

J: TRBJ1-4
V: TRBV5-1
CDR3: CASSLLVATGEKLFF

J: TRBJ1-5
V: TRBV15
CDR3: CATSSSGTANQPQHF

J: TRBJ2-5
V: TRBV11-2
CDR3: CASSLDGGGGETQYF

J: TRBJ2-7
V: TRBV5-4
CDR3: CASSTQSGPVSFEQYF

J: TRBJ2-2
V: TRBV7-9
CDR3: CALPRQADTGELFF

J: TRBJ2-3
V: TRBV9
CDR3: CASSVADTQYF

J: TRBJ2-1
V: TRBV7-9
CDR3: CASSLGWSNEQFF

J: TRBJ1-4
V: TRBV6-5
CDR3: CASSQEYGEKLFF

J: TRBJ1-2
V: TRBV6-6
CDR3: CASSYRGPYGYTF

J: TRBJ2-3
V: TRBV4-3
CDR3: CASSPYGTKQYF

J: TRBJ2-5
V: TRBV6-1
CDR3: CASSEARYRGETQYF

J: TRBJ2-3
V: TRBV7-9
CDR3: CASSSTPWGDTQYF

J: TRBJ2-3
V: TRBV7-9
CDR3: CAPTRVLASGSGNTQYF